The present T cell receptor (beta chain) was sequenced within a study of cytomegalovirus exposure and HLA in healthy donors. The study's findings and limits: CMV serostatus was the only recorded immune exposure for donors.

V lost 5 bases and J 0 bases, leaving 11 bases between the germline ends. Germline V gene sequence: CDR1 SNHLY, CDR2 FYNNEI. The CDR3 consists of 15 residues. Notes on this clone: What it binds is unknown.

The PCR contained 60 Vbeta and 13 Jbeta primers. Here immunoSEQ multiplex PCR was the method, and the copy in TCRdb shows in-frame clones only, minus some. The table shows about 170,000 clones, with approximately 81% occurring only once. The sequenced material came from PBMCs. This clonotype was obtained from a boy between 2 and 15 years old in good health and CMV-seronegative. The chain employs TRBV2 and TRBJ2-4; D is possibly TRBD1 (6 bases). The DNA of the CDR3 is TGTGCCAGCAGTTGGACAGATCTAGCCAAAAACATTCAGTACTTC. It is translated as CASSWTDLAKNIQYF.